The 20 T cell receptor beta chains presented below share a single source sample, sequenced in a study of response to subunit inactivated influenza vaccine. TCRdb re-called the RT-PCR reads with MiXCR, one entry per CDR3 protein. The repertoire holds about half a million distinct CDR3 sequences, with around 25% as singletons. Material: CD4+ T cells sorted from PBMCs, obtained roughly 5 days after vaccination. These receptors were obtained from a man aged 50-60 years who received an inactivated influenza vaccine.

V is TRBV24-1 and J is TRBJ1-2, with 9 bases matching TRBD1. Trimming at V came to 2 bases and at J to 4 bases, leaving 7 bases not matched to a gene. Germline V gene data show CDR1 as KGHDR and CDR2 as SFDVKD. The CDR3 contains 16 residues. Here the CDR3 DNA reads TGTGCCACCAGTGATTCCAAACAGGGGGCAGTCTATGGCTACACCTTC. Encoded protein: CATSDSKQGAVYGYTF.

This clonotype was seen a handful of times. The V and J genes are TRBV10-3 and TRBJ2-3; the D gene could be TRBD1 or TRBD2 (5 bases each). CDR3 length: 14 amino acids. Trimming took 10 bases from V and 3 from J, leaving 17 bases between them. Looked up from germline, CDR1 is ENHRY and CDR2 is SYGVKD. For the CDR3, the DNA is TGTGCCACAGCCGGGACCCTGAGAACAGATACGCAGTATTTT. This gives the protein CATAGTLRTDTQYF.

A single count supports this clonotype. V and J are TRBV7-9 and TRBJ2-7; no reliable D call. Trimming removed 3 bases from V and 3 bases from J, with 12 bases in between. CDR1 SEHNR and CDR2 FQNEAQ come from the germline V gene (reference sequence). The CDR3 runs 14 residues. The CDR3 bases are TGTGCCAGCAGCTTCCTCTTGGACGGCTACGAGCAGTACTTC. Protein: CASSFLLDGYEQYF.

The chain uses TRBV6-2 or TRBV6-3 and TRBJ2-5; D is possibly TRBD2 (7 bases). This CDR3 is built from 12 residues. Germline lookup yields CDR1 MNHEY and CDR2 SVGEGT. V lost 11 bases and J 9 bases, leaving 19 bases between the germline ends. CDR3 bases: TGTGCCTCAAGAGCGGACGGGGGGCCCCAGTACTTC. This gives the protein CASRADGGPQYF.

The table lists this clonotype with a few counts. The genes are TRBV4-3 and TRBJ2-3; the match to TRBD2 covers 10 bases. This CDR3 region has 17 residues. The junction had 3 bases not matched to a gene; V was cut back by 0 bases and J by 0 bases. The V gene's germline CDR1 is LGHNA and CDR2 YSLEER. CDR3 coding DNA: TGCGCCAGCAGCCAAGAAGCGGGGGGGTTCAGCACAGATACGCAGTATTTT. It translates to CASSQEAGGFSTDTQYF.

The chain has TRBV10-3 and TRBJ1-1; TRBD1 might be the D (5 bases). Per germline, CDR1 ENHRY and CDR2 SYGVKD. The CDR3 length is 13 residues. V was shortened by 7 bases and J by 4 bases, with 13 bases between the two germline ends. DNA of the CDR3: TGTGCCATCAAACCCAGGGAGGTCACTGAAGCTTTCTTT. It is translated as CAIKPREVTEAFF.

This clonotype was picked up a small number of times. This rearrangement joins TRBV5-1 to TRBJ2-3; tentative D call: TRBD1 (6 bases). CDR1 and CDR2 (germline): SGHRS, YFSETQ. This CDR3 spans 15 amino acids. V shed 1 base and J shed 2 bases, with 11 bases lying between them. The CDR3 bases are TGCGCCAGCAGCTTGCAGGGGCGAAACACAGATACGCAGTATTTT. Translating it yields CASSLQGRNTDTQYF.

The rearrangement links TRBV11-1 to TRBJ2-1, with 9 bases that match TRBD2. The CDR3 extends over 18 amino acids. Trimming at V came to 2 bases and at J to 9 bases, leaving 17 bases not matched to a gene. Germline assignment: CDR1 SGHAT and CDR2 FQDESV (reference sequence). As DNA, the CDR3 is TGTGCCAGCAGCTTAAGCCGTCTGCTACTAGCGGGCTCGGCTGAGCAGTTCTTC. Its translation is CASSLSRLLLAGSAEQFF.

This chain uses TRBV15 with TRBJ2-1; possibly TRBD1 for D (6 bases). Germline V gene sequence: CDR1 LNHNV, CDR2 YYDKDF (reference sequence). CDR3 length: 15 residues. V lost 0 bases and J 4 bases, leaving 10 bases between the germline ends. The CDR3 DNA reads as TGTGCCACCAGCAGAGAGCGCGGACAGTACAATGAGCAGTTCTTC. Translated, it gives CATSRERGQYNEQFF.

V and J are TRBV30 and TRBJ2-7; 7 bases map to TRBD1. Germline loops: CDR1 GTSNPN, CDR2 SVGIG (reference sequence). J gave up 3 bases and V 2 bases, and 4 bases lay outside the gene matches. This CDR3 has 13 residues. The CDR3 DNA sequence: TGTGCCTGGAGTAAAGGGGGCAGCTACGAGCAGTACTTC. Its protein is CAWSKGGSYEQYF.

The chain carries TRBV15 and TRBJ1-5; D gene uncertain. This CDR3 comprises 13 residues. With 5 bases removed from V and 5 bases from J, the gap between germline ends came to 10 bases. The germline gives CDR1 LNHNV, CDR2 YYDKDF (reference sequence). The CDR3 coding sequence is TGTGCCACCAGCGTCGATAGGGATCAGCCCCAGCATTTT. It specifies CATSVDRDQPQHF. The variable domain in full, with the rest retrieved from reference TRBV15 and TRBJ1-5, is DAMVIQNPRYQVTQFGKPVTLSCSQTLNHNVMYWYQQKSSQAPKLLFHYYDKDFNNEADTPDNFQSRRPNTSFCFLDIRSPGLGDTAMYLCATSVDRDQPQHFGDGTRLSIL.

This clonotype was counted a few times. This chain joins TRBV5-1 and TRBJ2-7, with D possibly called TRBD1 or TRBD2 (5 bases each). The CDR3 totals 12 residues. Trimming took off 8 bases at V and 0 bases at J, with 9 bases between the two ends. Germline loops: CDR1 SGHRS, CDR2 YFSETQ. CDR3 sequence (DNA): TGCGCCAGTGGGACGAGCTCCTACGAGCAGTACTTC. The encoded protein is CASGTSSYEQYF.

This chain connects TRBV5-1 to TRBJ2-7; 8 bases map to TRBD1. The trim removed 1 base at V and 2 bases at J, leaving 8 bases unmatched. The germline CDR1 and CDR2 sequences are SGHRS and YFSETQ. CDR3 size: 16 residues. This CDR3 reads CASSLTPGQDPYEQYF. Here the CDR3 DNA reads TGCGCCAGCAGCTTGACGCCGGGACAGGACCCCTACGAGCAGTACTTC.

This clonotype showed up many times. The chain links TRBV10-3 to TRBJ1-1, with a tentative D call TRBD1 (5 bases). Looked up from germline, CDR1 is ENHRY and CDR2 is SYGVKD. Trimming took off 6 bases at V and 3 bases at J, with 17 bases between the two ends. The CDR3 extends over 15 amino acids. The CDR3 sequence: CAIRPPEGRDTEAFF. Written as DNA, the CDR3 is TGTGCCATCAGACCACCGGAGGGGAGGGACACTGAAGCTTTCTTT.

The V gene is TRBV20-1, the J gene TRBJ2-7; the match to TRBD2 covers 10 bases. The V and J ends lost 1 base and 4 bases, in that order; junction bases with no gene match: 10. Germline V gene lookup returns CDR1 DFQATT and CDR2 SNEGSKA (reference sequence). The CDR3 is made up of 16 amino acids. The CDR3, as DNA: TGCAGTGCTAGAGCTTTTAGACTAGCGGGTTCGTACGAGCAGTACTTC. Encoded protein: CSARAFRLAGSYEQYF.

In DNA form, the CDR3 reads TGTGCCACCAGCAGAGATCCGACAGGGGGCTACGAGCAGTACTTC. It codes for CATSRDPTGGYEQYF. This sequence joins TRBV15 and TRBJ2-7; 9 bases match TRBD1. The CDR3 has 15 residues. The germline CDR1 and CDR2 sequences are LNHNV and YYDKDF (reference sequence). V shed 0 bases and J 3 bases; nucleotides not matched to a gene: 3.

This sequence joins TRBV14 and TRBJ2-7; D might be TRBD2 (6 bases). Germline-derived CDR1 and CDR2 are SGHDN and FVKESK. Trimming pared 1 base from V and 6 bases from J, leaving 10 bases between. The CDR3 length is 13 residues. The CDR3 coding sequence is TGTGCCAGCAGCCAAGGGAGGGCTGGCGAGCAGTACTTC. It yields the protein CASSQGRAGEQYF.

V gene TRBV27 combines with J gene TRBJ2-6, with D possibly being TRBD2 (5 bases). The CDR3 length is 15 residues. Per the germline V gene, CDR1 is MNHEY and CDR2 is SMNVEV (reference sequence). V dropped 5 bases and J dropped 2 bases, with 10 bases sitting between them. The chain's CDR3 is CASSTGDPGANVLTF. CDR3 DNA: TGTGCCAGCAGTACCGGGGATCCTGGGGCCAACGTCCTGACTTTC.

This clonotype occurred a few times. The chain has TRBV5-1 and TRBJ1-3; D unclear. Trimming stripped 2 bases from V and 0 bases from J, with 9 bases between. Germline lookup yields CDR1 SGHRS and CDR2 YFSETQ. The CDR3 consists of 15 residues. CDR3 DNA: TGCGCCAGCAGCTTATCGGGCGTCTCTGGAAACACCATATATTTT. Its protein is CASSLSGVSGNTIYF.

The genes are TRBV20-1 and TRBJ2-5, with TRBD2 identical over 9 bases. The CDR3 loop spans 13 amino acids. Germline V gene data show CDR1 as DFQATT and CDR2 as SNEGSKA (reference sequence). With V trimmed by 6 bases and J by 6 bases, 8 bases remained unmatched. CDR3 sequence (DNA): TGCAGTGCCCGGCCTAGCGGGGAGCAGACCCAGTACTTC. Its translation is CSARPSGEQTQYF.